The source of this T cell receptor beta chain is a study of CD4 T cells in relation to SARS-CoV-2 and coronaviruses (dated by TCRdb to the early 2020s). Notes on the research overall: The ViraFEST assay cultured PBMCs with antigen for nine to ten days, then sequenced TCR beta CDR3s to find antigen-specific clonal expansions. At the level of individual TCR clonotypes, the study evaluated whether memory CD4+ T cells crossreact between the spike proteins of SARS-CoV-2 and those of common cold coronaviruses. Using patient-derived lymphoblastoid cell lines, the shared crossreactive spike epitopes were mapped to their HLA restriction. An HIV-1 Nef peptide pool or a culture without peptide was used as the negative reference condition. A different TCR-beta assay, based on Illumina, was used to sequence expansion assays from other donors in the study. The Adaptive Biotechnologies TCR-sequencing kit was used to sequence samples from three pre-COVID donors and the naive versus memory experiments, whereas other data were Illumina-based. Overall results and qualifications from the work: Since the crossreactivity analysis centred on spike protein, crossreactivity against other viral proteins was not assessed. The study was constrained by small numbers of patients and of tested TCRs. Roughly 67% of donors had memory CD4+ clonotypes that crossrecognized SARS-CoV-2 and at least one common cold coronavirus spike. Because no donor provided both pre-pandemic and post-infection samples, tracing the source of pre-existing responses was limited. Crossreactive clones showed significantly weaker SARS-CoV-2-driven expansion than monoreactive clones, consistent with antigenic imprinting.

A word on this clone: Its antigen has not been determined. The sample holds no much larger clone one base away, and base qualities are not on file.

CD4+ T cells from unexposed donors were collected before the COVID-19 pandemic (2011-2018). After approximately eleven days of culture, CD4+ T cells were isolated with the EasySep CD4+ T cell isolation kit. As cell number allowed, CD4+ T cells from unexposed donors were tested for reactivity to SARS-CoV-2 S and N and to four common cold coronavirus spike pools. Each well held 2 million or so PBMCs cultured in IMDM containing roughly 5% human AB serum and approximately 9.3 IU/ml IL-2. Half of the culture medium was replaced with fresh IL-2-containing medium on days 3 and 7. In general, every peptide culture condition was set up in three replicate wells. Leukapheresis product for the unexposed donors was purchased commercially. PBMCs were isolated from leukapheresis product or whole blood by Ficoll-Paque PLUS gradient centrifugation. PBMCs were either used fresh in the expansion assay or cryopreserved at -140 degrees C. The QIAamp Micro DNA Kit was used to extract genomic DNA from the CD4+ T cells.

The receptor library was made with the immunoSEQ multiplex PCR assay. Under the source paper's analysis protocol: Preprocessing removed nonproductive sequences and CDR3s not starting with C, not ending with F or W, or shorter than 7 amino acids. Antigen-specific clonotypes were called with the MANAFEST web app on the basis of expansion relative to the reference and to other culture wells. A clone was considered positive if the clone showed significant expansion compared with the reference culture in 2 of 3 replicate wells at an FDR below 0.05. A further requirement for positive clones was significant expansion compared with all other tandem wells, along with an odds ratio above 5. CDR3 homology was measured as pairwise Levenshtein distance, computed with the stringdist R package after trimming three terminal residues from each end. The clones in this table, taken by TCRdb from immuneACCESS, are in-frame only. Not every clone is retained; where verified, under half of the shortfall comes from an unresolved V gene, and the cause of the rest is unknown. The V and J calls and clone size are taken from that table; D and trimming were inferred from the DNA. The sample table holds some 30,000 clones, of which around 84% were seen once. 20% to 25% of the sample is held by the ten biggest clonotypes.

Taken from the germline V gene, the CDR1 and CDR2 loops are SGHRS and YFSETQ. The junction shows trimming of 0 bases on V and 7 bases on J, and the gene matches do not reach 9 bases of it. The CDR3 numbers 17 residues from cysteine through phenylalanine. The only DNA kept is the CDR3, 51 bases in frame from the first base. Sequencing was done on a sample of CD4+ T cells from PBMCs, cultured in vitro. The clonotype originates from a human donor in good health. In this chain, TRBV5-1 is recombined with TRBJ2-1; 11 central bases correspond to TRBD2. The sequenced DNA: TGCGCCAGCAGCTTGGGGATAGCGGGAGGGCTGGGGAATGAGCAGTTCTTC. This gives the protein CASSLGIAGGLGNEQFF.